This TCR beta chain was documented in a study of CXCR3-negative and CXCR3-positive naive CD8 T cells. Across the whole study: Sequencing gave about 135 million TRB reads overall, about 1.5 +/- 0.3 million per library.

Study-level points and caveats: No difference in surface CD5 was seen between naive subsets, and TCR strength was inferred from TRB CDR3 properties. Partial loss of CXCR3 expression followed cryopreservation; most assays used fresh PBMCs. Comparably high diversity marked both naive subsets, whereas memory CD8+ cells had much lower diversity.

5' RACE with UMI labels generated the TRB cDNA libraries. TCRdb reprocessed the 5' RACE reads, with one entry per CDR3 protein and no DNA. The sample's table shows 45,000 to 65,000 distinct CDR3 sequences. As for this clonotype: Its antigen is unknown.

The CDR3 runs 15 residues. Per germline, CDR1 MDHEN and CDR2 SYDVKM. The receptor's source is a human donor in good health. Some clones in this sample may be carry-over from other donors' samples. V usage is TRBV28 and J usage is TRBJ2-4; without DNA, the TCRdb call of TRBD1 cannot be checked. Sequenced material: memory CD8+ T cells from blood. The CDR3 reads CASSPTDRVGDIQYF.